The clone carrying this T cell receptor (beta chain) was picked up a small number of times. Its antigen remains unknown. This likely comes from a read error, as the CDR3 has no conserved phenylalanine or tryptophan at its end. The data were obtained in a study of blood T cells in healthy people across ages. Combining a sample-barcoded 5' primer with a J-beta primer mix, a second PCR ran for roughly 6 to 12 cycles. TCRdb re-called the 5' RACE reads through MiXCR, storing one row per CDR3 protein. The repertoire holds 550,000 to 700,000 distinct CDR3 sequences, with 27% as singletons. Germline V gene data show CDR1 as SGHTA and CDR2 as FQGNSA. V lost 7 bases, J lost 4 bases, and 22 bases lay in between. The CDR3 runs to 16 residues. Study observations and caveats: Unknown CMV status may confound age-related changes in expanded clones.

Sequenced input: blood. The chain joins TRBV7-2 to TRBJ2-5; D not resolved. This receptor was taken from a woman aged 70-85 years in good health. The CDR3 region is CASNPLGSGLGETQYL. The DNA for the CDR3 is TGTGCCAGCAACCCCCTCGGAAGTGGGTTGGGAGAGACCCAGTACCTC.